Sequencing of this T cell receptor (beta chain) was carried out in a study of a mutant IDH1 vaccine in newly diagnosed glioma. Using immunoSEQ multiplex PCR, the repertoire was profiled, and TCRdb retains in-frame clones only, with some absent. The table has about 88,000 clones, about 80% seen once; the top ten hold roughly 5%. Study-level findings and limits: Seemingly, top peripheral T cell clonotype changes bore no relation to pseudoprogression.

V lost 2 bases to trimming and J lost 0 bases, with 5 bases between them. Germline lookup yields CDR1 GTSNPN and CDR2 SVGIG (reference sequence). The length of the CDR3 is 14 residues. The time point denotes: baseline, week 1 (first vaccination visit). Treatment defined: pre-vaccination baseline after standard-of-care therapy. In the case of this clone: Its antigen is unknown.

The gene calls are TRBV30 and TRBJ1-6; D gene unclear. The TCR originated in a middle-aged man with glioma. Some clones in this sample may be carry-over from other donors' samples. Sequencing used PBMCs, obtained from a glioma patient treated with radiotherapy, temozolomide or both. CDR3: CAWSTVSYNSPLHF. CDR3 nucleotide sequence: TGTGCCTGGAGTACGGTCTCCTATAATTCACCCCTCCACTTT.